This T cell receptor beta chain was sequenced in a study of T cells in Graves' hyperthyroidism and ophthalmopathy. Study-wide background: Pretreatment peripheral blood was obtained at initial diagnosis. General study findings and limits: Patients with ophthalmopathy were separated from those with stable hyperthyroidism by a 13 V-J model.

Trimming pared 5 bases from V and 3 bases from J, leaving 16 bases between. Germline-derived CDR1 and CDR2 are MNHNS and SASEGT. CDR3 length: 16 residues. Authors of the study amplified TCR beta CDR3 regions from RNA transcripts. The HTBI primer set drove a first-round RT-PCR of the TCR CDR3. MiXCR, applied by TCRdb to the multiplex PCR reads, yields one record per CDR3 protein. The sample includes approximately 300,000 distinct CDR3 sequences, about 17% of them seen just once. A NOSPECS grade of at least 4, a Clinical Activity Score of at least 3 and duration under 3 months were recorded in ophthalmopathy patients. Note on this clonotype: Its antigen is unidentified.

This receptor was taken from a woman in her fifties or sixties with Graves' ophthalmopathy. Sequenced sample: blood. The J gene is TRBJ2-2, the V gene TRBV6-1, with a possible D match to TRBD1 (5 bases). CDR3 residues: CASSRQTWYDTGELFF. CDR3 nucleotides: TGTGCCAGCAGTCGACAGACTTGGTACGACACCGGGGAGCTGTTTTTT.